These 29 T cell receptor beta chains share one sample of origin, sequenced in a study of blood T cell repertoires in COVID-19. Repertoires were generated with immunoSEQ multiplex PCR, while TCRdb's copy carries only in-frame clones and drops some. The sample has about 190,000 clones, 88% seen once. Sequencing input: peripheral blood. Receptors originate from a human donor in a cohort sampled during active COVID-19.

CDR3 in DNA: TGTGCCAGCAGCGTAATGGGACAGGGGGCTGGAGAGACCCAGTACTTC. Translated: CASSVMGQGAGETQYF. The chain joins TRBV7-7 to TRBJ2-5; 12 nucleotides line up with TRBD1. Germline trimming cut 5 bases from V and 4 bases from J; bases unmatched to any gene: 8. Looked up from germline, CDR1 is SSHAT and CDR2 is FNYEAQ (reference sequence). This CDR3 region has 16 residues. The variable domain in full, with the rest retrieved from reference TRBV7-7 and TRBJ2-5, is GAGVSQSPRYKVTKRGQDVTLRCDPISSHATLYWYQQALGQGPEFLTYFNYEAQPDKSGLPSDRFSAERPEGSISTLTIQRTEQRDSAMYRCASSVMGQGAGETQYFGPGTRLLVL.

The chain recombines TRBV27 with TRBJ1-1; possibly TRBD1 for D (6 bases). CDR3 length: 14 residues. Germline V gene sequence: CDR1 MNHEY, CDR2 SMNVEV (reference sequence). The V end lost 0 bases, the J end lost 1 base, and 6 bases lay between the germline ends. The CDR3, as DNA: TGTGCCAGCAGTTTATCAGGGGGGAACACTGAAGCTTTCTTT. Translating gives CASSLSGGNTEAFF.

The sample holds one count of this clone. The genes are TRBV7-2 and TRBJ2-5; D is ambiguous. CDR1 and CDR2 (germline): SGHTA, FQGNSA. CDR3 length: 14 residues. Trimming shortened V by 2 bases and J by 4 bases, and 11 bases separated the two germline ends. The CDR3, as DNA: TGTGCCAGCAGCTTACAGACATTGGGAGAGACCCAGTACTTC. Protein product: CASSLQTLGETQYF.

The chain combines TRBV6-6 with TRBJ1-1, with 7 bases aligning to TRBD1. Trimming cost V 5 bases and J 3 bases; bases outside gene matches: 9. The CDR3 runs to 15 residues. Per the germline V gene, CDR1 is MNHNY and CDR2 is SVGAGI (reference sequence). The CDR3 DNA is TGTGCCAGCAGTCAGAGACAGGGAAGCTACACTGAAGCTTTCTTT. This codes for CASSQRQGSYTEAFF.

The chain couples TRBV28 to TRBJ2-3; 8 nucleotides line up with TRBD1. This CDR3 has 16 residues. Looked up from germline, CDR1 is MDHEN and CDR2 is SYDVKM. V lost 6 bases and J lost 2; bases outside the gene matches: 10. CDR3 loop: CASSSWTGWDTDTQYF. The DNA for the CDR3 is TGTGCCAGCAGCTCATGGACAGGGTGGGACACAGATACGCAGTATTTT.

The chain uses TRBV6-2 or TRBV6-3 and TRBJ2-2; 8 bases fit TRBD2. The germline gives CDR1 MNHEY, CDR2 SVGEGT. The trim removed 2 bases at V and 1 base at J, leaving 0 bases unmatched. CDR3 length: 15 amino acids. In nucleotides, the CDR3 is TGTGCCAGCAGTTACCTAGCGGGGAACACCGGGGAGCTGTTTTTT. Residues: CASSYLAGNTGELFF.

V is TRBV28 and J is TRBJ1-2; D ambiguous. This CDR3 region has 14 residues. CDR1 MDHEN and CDR2 SYDVKM come from the germline V gene. V gave up 5 bases and J gave up 2 bases, with 12 bases separating them. CDR3 region: CASSPPRKNYGYTF. The CDR3 coding sequence is TGTGCCAGCAGTCCCCCGCGGAAAAACTATGGCTACACCTTC.

V gene TRBV30 combines with J gene TRBJ1-2, with a possible D match to TRBD1 (5 bases). There are 14 residues in the CDR3. Germline CDR1 and CDR2: GTSNPN and SVGIG (reference sequence). Trimming cost V 2 bases and J 4 bases, with 14 bases left between them. The CDR3 reads CAWSIRVFAYGYTF. DNA for the CDR3: TGTGCCTGGAGTATCAGGGTGTTCGCCTATGGCTACACCTTC. Filled out from reference TRBV30 and TRBJ1-2, the complete variable domain reads SQTIHQWPATLVQPVGSPLSLECTVEGTSNPNLYWYRQAAGRGLQLLFYSVGIGQISSEVPQNLSASRPQDRQFILSSKKLLLSDSGFYLCAWSIRVFAYGYTFGSGTRLTVV.

The gene calls are TRBV28 and TRBJ2-5; no definite D call. With 3 bases removed from V and 0 bases from J, the gap between germline ends came to 8 bases. CDR1 MDHEN and CDR2 SYDVKM come from the germline V gene. This CDR3 contains 14 residues. This chain's CDR3 is CASSFLRDQETQYF. As DNA, the CDR3 is TGTGCCAGCAGTTTCCTCCGGGACCAAGAGACCCAGTACTTC.

The rearrangement joins TRBV5-4 to TRBJ2-7; 8 bases map to TRBD2. The germline V gene has CDR1 SGHNT and CDR2 YYREEE (reference sequence). The V and J ends lost 0 bases and 5 bases, in that order; junction bases with no gene match: 4. The CDR3 has 14 amino acids. The CDR3 DNA sequence: TGTGCCAGCAGCTTGGATGGGACTAGAAACGAGCAGTACTTC. Its translation is CASSLDGTRNEQYF.

The chain is built from TRBV27 and TRBJ2-1, with a weak D call TRBD2 (6 bases). Germline loops: CDR1 MNHEY, CDR2 SMNVEV (reference sequence). V was pared by 5 bases and J by 6 bases, with 20 bases between. This CDR3 region has 16 residues. CDR3 amino acids: CASSLMAAEGSNEQFF. The CDR3 nucleotides are TGTGCCAGCAGTCTAATGGCCGCGGAGGGGTCCAATGAGCAGTTCTTC.

The chain joins TRBV5-4 to TRBJ2-2; 7 bases fit TRBD1. J lost 3 bases, V lost 4 bases, and 21 bases had no gene match. Germline V CDR1 and CDR2: SGHNT, YYREEE (reference sequence). The CDR3 runs 20 residues. The CDR3 here is CASSGGTGAPVNRHTGELFF. The CDR3 bases are TGTGCCAGCAGCGGAGGTACAGGGGCGCCTGTCAATAGGCACACCGGGGAGCTGTTTTTT.

The gene calls are TRBV29-1 and TRBJ2-7; 8 bases line up with TRBD2. The CDR3 extends over 13 amino acids. The V gene end was trimmed by 6 bases and the J gene end by 1 base; junction bases not matched to a gene: 5. CDR1 is SQVTM and CDR2 is ANQGSEA in the germline V gene. CDR3 coding DNA: TGCAGCGTAGGCACTAGCGGATCCTACGAGCAGTACTTC. Its protein is CSVGTSGSYEQYF.

The rearrangement joins TRBV28 to TRBJ1-4; a possible D gene is TRBD1 (6 bases). With 5 bases removed from V and 2 bases from J, the gap between germline ends came to 18 bases. The CDR3 contains 17 residues. Germline V gene data show CDR1 as MDHEN and CDR2 as SYDVKM. The CDR3 coding sequence is TGTGCCAGCAGTACACTCCAACAGGGTTTGACTAATGAAAAACTGTTTTTT. Translated, it gives CASSTLQQGLTNEKLFF.

V gene TRBV5-4 combines with J gene TRBJ1-1; a possible D gene is TRBD1 (6 bases). This CDR3 comprises 14 residues. Germline loops: CDR1 SGHNT, CDR2 YYREEE (reference sequence). V was shortened by 7 bases and J by 6 bases, with 19 bases between the two germline ends. Written as DNA, the CDR3 is TGTGCCAGCTTATTCCAACCAGGGGCCCCTGAAGCTTTCTTT. This gives the protein CASLFQPGAPEAFF.

This sequence joins TRBV7-9 and TRBJ1-2, with D hard to call. Trimming removed 6 bases from V and 3 bases from J, with 14 bases in between. CDR3 length equals 14 residues. CDR1 and CDR2 (germline): SEHNR, FQNEAQ (reference sequence). CDR3 amino acids: CASRPSGSYYGYTF. CDR3 DNA: TGTGCCAGCAGACCCTCGGGGTCGTACTATGGCTACACCTTC.

The genes are TRBV19 and TRBJ2-7; D unresolved. This CDR3 spans 13 amino acids. Deletions cut 4 bases from V and 2 bases from J, with 9 bases between. Germline CDR1 is LNHDA and CDR2 is SQIVND (reference sequence). CDR3: CASSTRLAYEQYF. The DNA of the CDR3 is TGTGCCAGTAGTACCAGGCTCGCCTACGAGCAGTACTTC.

The J gene is TRBJ1-1, the V gene TRBV5-5; 8 bases match TRBD1. Trimming at V came to 0 bases and at J to 2 bases, leaving 6 bases not matched to a gene. This CDR3 region has 16 residues. Germline CDR1 reads SGHKS; CDR2 reads YYEKEE (reference sequence). For the CDR3, the DNA is TGTGCCAGCAGCTTGGATTTGGCAGGGGGCAACACTGAAGCTTTCTTT. Translation: CASSLDLAGGNTEAFF.

The chain is built from TRBV10-3 and TRBJ2-7, with 7 positions matching TRBD1. Germline lookup yields CDR1 ENHRY and CDR2 SYGVKD. The CDR3 spans 14 residues. J lost 2 bases, V lost 4 bases, and 5 bases had no gene match. CDR3 protein: CAISAGQQPYEQYF. In DNA, the CDR3 is TGTGCCATCAGTGCGGGACAGCAACCCTACGAGCAGTACTTC.

This CDR3 is CASSYLDTEAFF. CDR3 coding DNA: TGTGCCAGCAGTTACTTAGACACTGAAGCTTTCTTT. The chain employs TRBV6-2 or TRBV6-3 and TRBJ1-1; D gene unclear. The CDR3 consists of 12 residues. The germline gives CDR1 MNHEY, CDR2 SVGEGT. Trimming cost V 1 base and J 3 bases, with 3 bases left between them.

In its sample, this clone was seen many times. The chain combines TRBV9 with TRBJ2-1; 7 bases align to TRBD1. J lost 4 bases, V lost 2 bases, and 3 bases had no gene match. This CDR3 has 14 amino acids. Germline CDR1 is SGDLS and CDR2 is YYNGEE. The CDR3 bases are TGTGCCAGCAGCGTGGGGACAGTATACAATGAGCAGTTCTTC. This translates into CASSVGTVYNEQFF.

The rearrangement uses TRBV28 and TRBJ1-2, with D perhaps matching TRBD1 (5 bases). V lost 3 bases, J lost 8 bases, and 10 bases lay in between. The CDR3 is 12 amino acids. CDR1 and CDR2 from the germline V gene are MDHEN and SYDVKM. For the CDR3, the DNA is TGTGCCAGCAGTTTGGCAGGGCAGGGCTACACCTTC. Amino acid sequence: CASSLAGQGYTF.

Note on this clone: Other DNA variants within this sample encode the same CDR3. The chain employs TRBV6-5 and TRBJ2-7; D might be TRBD1 (5 bases). CDR1 and CDR2 (germline): MNHEY, SVGAGI. The germline V and J ends were trimmed by 2 bases and 4 bases, with 9 bases remaining between them. This CDR3 is 13 amino acids long. CDR3 sequence (DNA): TGTGCCAGCAGTTACAGGCAGGGTTACGAGCAGTACTTC. Its protein is CASSYRQGYEQYF.

The rearrangement links TRBV7-6 to TRBJ2-1, with TRBD2 identical over 7 bases. Germline loops: CDR1 SGHVS, CDR2 FNYEAQ. The V gene end was trimmed by 0 bases and the J gene end by 8 bases; junction bases not matched to a gene: 4. The CDR3 length is 14 residues. The CDR3 DNA reads TGTGCCAGCAGCTTAGCGCCCGGACTAGATGAGCAGTTCTTC. Amino acid sequence: CASSLAPGLDEQFF.

The chain employs TRBV7-2 and TRBJ2-3; 12 bases map to TRBD2. The CDR3 spans 16 residues. Germline V gene sequence: CDR1 SGHTA, CDR2 FQGNSA. Losses at the gene ends were 4 bases for V and 9 bases for J; bases not matched to a gene: 11. The chain's CDR3 is CASSSSSGGAPYTQYF. In nucleotides, the CDR3 is TGTGCCAGCAGCTCTTCTAGCGGGGGGGCCCCATACACGCAGTATTTT.

This CDR3 is CASSPGRPTGEQYF. DNA of the CDR3: TGCGCCAGCAGCCCGGGCCGACCGACGGGGGAGCAGTACTTC. The chain uses TRBV5-1 and TRBJ2-7; perhaps TRBD2 as D (5 bases). This CDR3 is 14 amino acids long. Per germline, CDR1 SGHRS and CDR2 YFSETQ. The V and J ends lost 4 bases and 7 bases respectively, with 18 bases between them.

The chain employs TRBV19 and TRBJ1-5; D not certain. The CDR3 is 18 amino acids. Trimming left V 3 bases short and J 5 bases short, with 23 bases between. Germline CDR1 is LNHDA and CDR2 is SQIVND (reference sequence). The chain's CDR3 is CASSIQQVGEARYQPQHF. The DNA for the CDR3 is TGTGCCAGTAGTATTCAACAAGTTGGTGAGGCTCGTTATCAGCCCCAGCATTTT.

The V and J genes are TRBV5-1 and TRBJ1-6; 9 bases fit TRBD1. CDR1 is SGHRS, CDR2 YFSETQ, per germline. The CDR3 is 15 amino acids. Trimming took 0 bases from V and 7 from J; bases not matched to a gene: 2. CDR3 sequence: CASSLGTGENSPLHF. The CDR3 DNA reads TGCGCCAGCAGCTTGGGGACAGGGGAGAATTCACCCCTCCACTTT.

J is TRBJ2-5 and V is TRBV5-5; 7 nucleotides align to TRBD1. Per germline, CDR1 SGHKS and CDR2 YYEKEE (reference sequence). The length of the CDR3 is 15 residues. The V segment lost 6 bases and the J segment 2 bases; nucleotides outside the gene matches: 10. The DNA for the CDR3 is TGTGCCAGCACCAACGAAGGGGGCCGACAAGAGACCCAGTACTTC. It codes for CASTNEGGRQETQYF. Based on the CDR3 plus reference TRBV5-5 and TRBJ2-5, the full variable domain is DAGVTQSPTHLIKTRGQQVTLRCSPISGHKSVSWYQQVLGQGPQFIFQYYEKEERGRGNFPDRFSARQFPNYSSELNVNALLLGDSALYLCASTNEGGRQETQYFGPGTRLLVL.